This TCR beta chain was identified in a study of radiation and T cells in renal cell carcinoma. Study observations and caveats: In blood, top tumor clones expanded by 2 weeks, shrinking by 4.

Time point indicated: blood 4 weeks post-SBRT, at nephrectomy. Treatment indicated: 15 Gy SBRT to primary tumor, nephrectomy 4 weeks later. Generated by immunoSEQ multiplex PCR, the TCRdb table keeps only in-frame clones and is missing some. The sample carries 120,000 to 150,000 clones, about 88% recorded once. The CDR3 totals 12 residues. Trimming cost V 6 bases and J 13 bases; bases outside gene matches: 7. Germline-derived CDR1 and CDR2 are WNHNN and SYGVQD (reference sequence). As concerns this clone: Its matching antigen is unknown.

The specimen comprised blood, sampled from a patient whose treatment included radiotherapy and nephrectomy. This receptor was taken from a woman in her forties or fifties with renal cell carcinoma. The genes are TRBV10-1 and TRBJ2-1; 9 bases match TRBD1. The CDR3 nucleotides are TGCGCCAGCAGCGCCGGGACAGGGAAACAGTTCTTC. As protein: CASSAGTGKQFF.